The text below deals with one TCR beta chain. What it recognizes is unknown. The data were produced by immunoSEQ multiplex PCR, yet TCRdb's version contains in-frame clones alone and is incomplete. The sample has 2 million or so clones, approximately 95% seen once; the top ten hold roughly 0.13%. This sample stems from a study of shared clonotypes between healthy human individuals. Overall study results and limits: The study found lower generation probabilities in non-shared clonotypes than in those shared by all four donors.

From germline, CDR1 is GTSNPN and CDR2 SVGIG (reference sequence). Trimming took off 2 bases at V and 5 bases at J, with 10 bases between the two ends. The CDR3 totals 13 residues. The sequenced sample was naive CD4+ T cells sorted from blood. Subset of the sample: CD45RA+ positively selected. This rearrangement joins TRBV30 to TRBJ1-5, with D perhaps matching TRBD1 (6 bases). This clonotype originated in a man younger than 30 in good health. The CDR3 nucleotides read TGTGCCTGGAGTCCGGACAGTTATCAGCCCCAGCATTTT. It specifies CAWSPDSYQPQHF.